These T cell receptor beta chains were read from a single sample in a study of patients and donors after allogeneic stem cell transplantation. MiXCR, run by TCRdb on the RT-PCR reads, gives a single entry per CDR3 protein. The repertoire holds some 880,000 distinct CDR3 sequences, with roughly 18% as singletons. Sequences were obtained from blood, either unsorted or a sorted T cell fraction (not recorded which). The receptors stem from a human donor who was either an allogeneic HSCT recipient or a stem cell or donor lymphocyte infusion donor (not recorded which). It is not recorded whose cells these are; they may come from a transplant donor. The CDR3 runs from the conserved cysteine through the conserved F or W. The D gene is left open where the match is weak. Where a row states a size, it is once, few, many or the class of an expanded clone; other rows omit it.

clone size,J gene,D gene,V gene,CDR3 protein,CDR3 DNA
.,TRBJ2-7,TRBD1,TRBV2,CASAPGQGPYEQYF,TGTGCCAGCGCACCGGGACAGGGACCCTACGAGCAGTACTTC
.,TRBJ2-5,TRBD1,TRBV5-1,CASSFGDRIETQYF,TGCGCCAGCAGCTTTGGGGACAGAATAGAGACCCAGTACTTC
.,TRBJ2-4,.,TRBV7-8,CASSLPGFKNIQYF,TGTGCCAGCAGCTTACCCGGATTCAAAAACATTCAGTACTTC
.,TRBJ2-3,.,TRBV11-1,CASEEFGTDTQYF,TGTGCCAGCGAGGAGTTCGGCACAGATACGCAGTATTTT
few,TRBJ2-3,TRBD1,TRBV11-3,CASSPRQGATDTQYF,TGTGCCAGCAGCCCGAGACAGGGGGCAACAGATACGCAGTATTTT
few,TRBJ2-1,TRBD2,TRBV24-1,CATSDRRGRSIYEQFF,TGTGCCACCAGTGATAGGCGCGGGAGATCAATCTATGAGCAGTTCTTC
.,TRBJ2-7,.,TRBV7-3,CASSAGQPYEQYF,TGTGCCAGCAGCGCGGGACAGCCCTACGAGCAGTACTTC
.,TRBJ2-3,.,TRBV7-8,CASNLGTYRADTQYF,TGTGCCAGCAATTTAGGGACTTATAGGGCAGATACGCAGTATTTT
.,TRBJ2-3,TRBD2,TRBV9,CASSVPLGGGSTDTQYF,TGTGCCAGCAGCGTCCCTCTAGGCGGGGGGAGCACAGATACGCAGTATTTT
few,TRBJ1-5,.,TRBV6-1,CASSEVGTGGSQPQHF,TGTGCCAGCAGTGAAGTAGGAACGGGGGGCAGTCAGCCCCAGCATTTT
.,TRBJ1-1,.,TRBV19,CASSIKLPGTEAFF,TGTGCCAGTAGTATAAAACTCCCTGGGACTGAAGCTTTCTTT
.,TRBJ2-2,.,TRBV18,CASSLRDIVNVGELFF,TGTGCCAGCTCACTGAGGGACATTGTGAACGTCGGGGAGCTGTTTTTT
few,TRBJ2-3,.,TRBV20-1,CSARGLDRSSTDTQYF,TGCAGTGCTAGAGGTTTGGACAGATCAAGCACAGATACGCAGTATTTT
many,TRBJ1-1,.,TRBV24-1,CATSDFRDTEAFF,TGTGCCACCAGTGATTTCAGGGATACTGAAGCTTTCTTT
.,TRBJ2-7,TRBD2,TRBV4-1,CASSQNLRLAGLTYEQYF,TGCGCCAGCAGCCAAAACCTAAGACTAGCGGGATTGACCTACGAGCAGTACTTC
few,TRBJ2-7,.,TRBV4-1,CASSQDGASSGEQYF,TGCGCCAGCAGCCAAGATGGGGCTAGCTCGGGAGAGCAGTACTTC
many,TRBJ2-1,.,TRBV6-5,CASSFDSSYNEQFF,TGTGCCAGCAGTTTTGACAGCTCCTACAATGAGCAGTTCTTC
.,TRBJ2-1,.,TRBV5-1,CASSGSDRLTGF,TGCGCCAGCAGTGGATCAGACAGACTCACTGGCTTC
once,TRBJ2-1,TRBD2,TRBV20-1,CSAPNPGGTSRRNEQFF,TGCAGTGCTCCGAACCCGGGCGGGACTAGCCGTCGCAATGAGCAGTTCTTC
.,TRBJ1-2,TRBD1,TRBV5-1,CASSYGQGGKDTF,TGCGCCAGCAGCTACGGACAGGGCGGAAAAGACACCTTC
few,TRBJ2-7,.,TRBV12-3/TRBV12-4,CASSPGTPQGYEQYF,TGTGCCAGCAGCCCCGGGACACCGCAGGGCTACGAGCAGTACTTC
few,TRBJ2-1,.,TRBV3-1,CASSAAWRQFF,TGTGCCAGCAGTGCAGCCTGGAGACAGTTCTTC
.,TRBJ1-1,.,TRBV5-1,CASRTAPMNTEAFF,TGCGCCAGCAGAACCGCTCCCATGAACACTGAAGCTTTCTTT
.,TRBJ1-3,.,TRBV25-1,CASSEQSGTSGNTIYF,TGTGCCAGCAGTGAGCAATCCGGGACATCAGGAAACACCATATATTTT
few,TRBJ2-3,TRBD2,TRBV20-1,CSANIAGGPTDTQYF,TGCAGTGCAAACATAGCGGGAGGGCCCACAGATACGCAGTATTTT
.,TRBJ2-7,.,TRBV12-3/TRBV12-4,CASSSVQGSYEQYF,TGTGCCAGCAGTTCCGTACAGGGTTCATACGAGCAGTACTTC
few,TRBJ1-2,.,TRBV6-1,CASSDHTGIGGYTF,TGTGCCAGCAGCGATCACACAGGGATCGGTGGCTACACCTTC
.,TRBJ2-7,.,TRBV5-1,CASSSDLGPIYELYF,TGCGCCAGCAGCTCCGATTTGGGGCCGATCTACGAGCTGTACTTC
once,TRBJ2-5,.,TRBV20-1,CSGHLQETQYF,TGCAGTGGACACCTCCAAGAGACCCAGTACTTC
.,TRBJ1-3,.,TRBV5-1,CASSSFRRDSGNTIYF,TGCGCCAGCAGCTCCTTTCGACGGGACTCTGGAAACACCATATATTTT
few,TRBJ1-1,.,TRBV30,CAGRRRNTEAFF,TGTGCCGGAAGACGGCGGAACACTGAAGCTTTCTTT
.,TRBJ1-1,.,TRBV7-9,CASSGAGEETEAFF,TGTGCCAGCAGCGGGGCGGGAGAGGAGACTGAAGCTTTCTTT
few,TRBJ2-1,.,TRBV9,CASSVGSLGSYNEQFF,TGTGCCAGCAGCGTAGGGTCCTTGGGCTCCTACAATGAGCAGTTCTTC
.,TRBJ2-1,TRBD2,TRBV7-2,CASSLYGLAASYNEQFF,TGTGCCAGCAGCTTATATGGCCTAGCGGCCTCCTACAATGAGCAGTTCTTC
.,TRBJ2-2,TRBD1,TRBV7-3,CASSSGQFTGELFF,TGTGCCAGCAGCTCGGGACAGTTCACCGGGGAGCTGTTTTTT
many,TRBJ2-2,.,TRBV20-1,CSASKSGRGTVGELFF,TGCAGTGCTAGTAAATCTGGAAGGGGGACTGTCGGGGAGCTGTTTTTT
few,TRBJ2-5,.,TRBV7-2,CASSLVGKGPETQYF,TGTGCCAGCAGCTTAGTCGGGAAGGGGCCCGAGACCCAGTACTTC
once,TRBJ1-2,.,TRBV12-3/TRBV12-4,CASSLKERLTRSYGYTF,TGTGCCAGCAGTTTAAAGGAGCGGCTCACTCGTAGCTATGGCTACACCTTC
many,TRBJ1-5,TRBD1,TRBV12-3/TRBV12-4,CASSRSTDRGPGQPQHF,TGTGCCAGCAGCCGATCTACGGACAGGGGGCCGGGGCAGCCCCAGCATTTT
many,TRBJ1-1,.,TRBV12-3/TRBV12-4,CASNSGLRAEAFF,TGTGCCAGCAATTCCGGTCTTCGGGCTGAAGCTTTCTTT
few,TRBJ2-4,.,TRBV20-1,CSARDHTTQTPNIQYF,TGCAGTGCTAGAGATCACACCACCCAGACCCCCAACATTCAGTACTTC
many,TRBJ2-5,.,TRBV6-2/TRBV6-3,CASSFETQYF,TGTGCCAGCAGTTTCGAGACCCAGTACTTC
.,TRBJ1-1,TRBD1,TRBV27,CASSSNPGGPEAFF,TGTGCCAGCAGTTCTAATCCAGGGGGGCCTGAAGCTTTCTTT